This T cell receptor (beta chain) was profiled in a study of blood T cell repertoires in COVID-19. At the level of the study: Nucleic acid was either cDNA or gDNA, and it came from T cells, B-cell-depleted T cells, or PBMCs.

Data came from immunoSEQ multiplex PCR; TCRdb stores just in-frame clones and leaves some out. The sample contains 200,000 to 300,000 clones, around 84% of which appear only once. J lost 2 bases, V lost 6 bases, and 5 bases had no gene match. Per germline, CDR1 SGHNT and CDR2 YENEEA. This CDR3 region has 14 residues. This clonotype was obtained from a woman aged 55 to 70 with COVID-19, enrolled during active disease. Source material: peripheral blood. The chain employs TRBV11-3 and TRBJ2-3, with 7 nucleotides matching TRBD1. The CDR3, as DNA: TGTGCCAGCAGTCTTGGACAGGTCACAGATACGCAGTATTTT. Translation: CASSLGQVTDTQYF.